These 16 T cell receptor beta chains share one sample of origin, sequenced in a study of blood T cell repertoires in COVID-19. Clones were sequenced by immunoSEQ multiplex PCR, and TCRdb holds only the in-frame ones, with some missing. The repertoire includes more than 300,000 clones, about 83% of them detected once, and roughly 1.1% sits in the top ten. The material sequenced was peripheral blood. The receptor set was obtained from a woman between 50 and 59 years old with acute or convalescent COVID-19.

J is TRBJ2-3 and V is TRBV2; 8 bases fit TRBD2. The V gene end was trimmed by 7 bases and the J gene end by 4 bases; junction bases not matched to a gene: 7. Germline V gene sequence: CDR1 SNHLY, CDR2 FYNNEI. The CDR3 has 14 amino acids. The CDR3 DNA is TGTGCCAGCATACGGACTAGCCTCCCAGATACGCAGTATTTT. This codes for CASIRTSLPDTQYF.

The chain recombines TRBV7-9 with TRBJ1-5, with D tentatively TRBD1 (5 bases). The CDR3 sequence is 12 residues long. The V and J ends lost 5 bases and 5 bases respectively, with 7 bases between them. Germline assignment: CDR1 SEHNR and CDR2 FQNEAQ (reference sequence). The CDR3 coding sequence is TGTGCCAGCAGCGCCAGGGATCAGCCCCAGCATTTT. The encoded protein is CASSARDQPQHF.

The chain links TRBV4-3 to TRBJ2-3; 9 nucleotides line up with TRBD2. Unmatched junction bases numbered 16, after V lost 4 bases and J lost 5 bases. CDR3 size: 18 residues. Germline assignment: CDR1 LGHNA and CDR2 YSLEER. CDR3 sequence: CASSRSAAAGGPLDTQYF. The DNA of the CDR3 is TGCGCCAGCAGCCGAAGTGCCGCCGCGGGAGGGCCCCTAGATACGCAGTATTTT.

The genes are TRBV7-2 and TRBJ1-2; 12 nucleotides align to TRBD1. The germline CDR1 and CDR2 sequences are SGHTA and FQGNSA. The CDR3 has 13 residues. CDR3: CAGSGQGAQGYTF. The CDR3 DNA reads as TGTGCAGGGTCGGGACAGGGGGCGCAGGGCTACACCTTC.

This chain links TRBV30 with TRBJ1-6; D is unresolved. Germline V gene sequence: CDR1 GTSNPN, CDR2 SVGIG (reference sequence). Trimming stripped 5 bases from V and 4 bases from J, with 9 bases between. The CDR3 runs to 13 residues. The CDR3 DNA follows: TGTGCCTGGGGCAGGCCATATAATTCACCCCTCCACTTT. Translated, it gives CAWGRPYNSPLHF.

The chain employs TRBV3-1 (or the pseudogene TRBV3-2) and TRBJ1-3; D is unresolved. V lost 0 bases and J 0 bases, leaving 3 bases between the germline ends. CDR3 size: 14 residues. The V gene's germline CDR1 is LGHDT and CDR2 YNNKEL (reference sequence). CDR3 sequence: CASSQDYSGNTIYF. In DNA, the CDR3 is TGTGCCAGCAGCCAAGATTACTCTGGAAACACCATATATTTT.

J is TRBJ1-1 and V is TRBV6-2 or TRBV6-3; D is unresolved. The V end lost 2 bases, the J end lost 1 base, and 14 bases lay between the germline ends. Per germline, CDR1 MNHEY and CDR2 SVGEGT. This CDR3 has 16 amino acids. DNA for the CDR3: TGTGCCAGCAGTTACGTCGCAGGAAGTTCGAACACTGAAGCTTTCTTT. It specifies CASSYVAGSSNTEAFF.

V is TRBV28 and J is TRBJ1-6; the D gene is possibly TRBD1 (6 bases). Germline V gene lookup returns CDR1 MDHEN and CDR2 SYDVKM. Trimming removed 3 bases at V and 10 bases at J, with 16 bases between. The CDR3 totals 15 residues. CDR3 DNA sequence: TGTGCCAGCAGTTTCGTCTCAGGGGTAAGGTCACCCCTCCACTTT. Protein: CASSFVSGVRSPLHF.

The chain employs TRBV6-1 and TRBJ2-6, with 8 nucleotides matching TRBD2. Germline-derived CDR1 and CDR2 are MNHNS and SASEGT. J gave up 3 bases and V 4 bases, and 11 bases lay outside the gene matches. The CDR3 extends over 18 amino acids. The CDR3 DNA reads TGTGCCAGCAGTGGACGAGCGGGGGAGTACCTTGGGGCCAACGTCCTGACTTTC. This gives the protein CASSGRAGEYLGANVLTF.

This sequence joins TRBV15 and TRBJ1-4, with 7 positions matching TRBD1. CDR3 length equals 13 residues. CDR1 and CDR2 (germline): LNHNV, YYDKDF (reference sequence). The junction had 7 bases not matched to a gene; V was cut back by 9 bases and J by 6 bases. The DNA of the CDR3 is TGTGCCACTACCCGGGACAGTCATGAAAAACTGTTTTTT. Translated: CATTRDSHEKLFF. The full variable domain, with the rest looked up from reference TRBV15 and TRBJ1-4, is DAMVIQNPRYQVTQFGKPVTLSCSQTLNHNVMYWYQQKSSQAPKLLFHYYDKDFNNEADTPDNFQSRRPNTSFCFLDIRSPGLGDTAMYLCATTRDSHEKLFFGSGTQLSVL.

The gene calls are TRBV4-1 and TRBJ2-1; 9 nucleotides align to TRBD1. This CDR3 has 13 amino acids. V was pared by 6 bases and J by 8 bases, with 5 bases of the junction left unmatched. Germline CDR1 reads MGHRA; CDR2 reads YSYEKL. CDR3 sequence: CASRGTGNDEQFF. For the CDR3, the DNA is TGCGCCAGCAGGGGGACAGGGAACGATGAGCAGTTCTTC.

This chain joins TRBV10-2 and TRBJ2-2, with D maybe TRBD1 (5 bases). The germline V gene encodes CDR1 WSHSY and CDR2 SAAADI. Trimming took off 7 bases at V and 3 bases at J, with 15 bases between the two ends. CDR3 length equals 15 residues. DNA for the CDR3: TGCGCCAGCACGACCGCAGGGTTCGACACCGGGGAGCTGTTTTTT. Translation: CASTTAGFDTGELFF.

The rearrangement uses TRBV7-7 and TRBJ2-5; possible D gene TRBD1, 5 bases. Germline V CDR1 and CDR2: SSHAT, FNYEAQ (reference sequence). V gave up 0 bases and J gave up 4 bases, with 18 bases separating them. The CDR3 has 17 amino acids. The CDR3 protein is CASSLARGKQEGETQYF. CDR3 nucleotide sequence: TGTGCCAGCAGCTTAGCTAGGGGAAAACAGGAAGGAGAGACCCAGTACTTC.

This clone has more than one count but fewer than ten. The rearrangement uses TRBV19 and TRBJ1-5; no definite D call. The CDR3 covers 15 residues. The V gene's germline CDR1 is LNHDA and CDR2 SQIVND (reference sequence). Between the trimmed V and J ends, which lost 4 bases and 1 base, there was a span of 11 bases. The CDR3 nucleotides read TGTGCCAGTAGTAGAGGACGAGGGAGCAATCAGCCCCAGCATTTT. This sequence encodes CASSRGRGSNQPQHF.

V and J are TRBV19 and TRBJ2-3; 7 bases match TRBD2. The CDR3 loop spans 13 amino acids. Germline V gene lookup returns CDR1 LNHDA and CDR2 SQIVND (reference sequence). The CDR3 loop reads CGTNGGSGDTQYF. The CDR3 nucleotides read TGTGGAACGAACGGCGGGAGCGGGGATACGCAGTATTTT.

This clone was seen more than once but under ten times. The CDR3 nucleotides are TGTGCCAGCAGCTCCTTACTAAGACTGAACTATGGCTACACCTTC. Its translation: CASSSLLRLNYGYTF. The chain joins TRBV7-9 to TRBJ1-2; D gene ambiguous. The CDR3 is 15 residues long. Germline assignment: CDR1 SEHNR and CDR2 FQNEAQ (reference sequence). Trimming took 4 bases from V and 2 from J, leaving 14 bases between them. Drawing the rest from reference TRBV7-9 and TRBJ1-2, the complete variable domain is DTGVSQNPRHKITKRGQNVTFRCDPISEHNRLYWYRQTLGQGPEFLTYFQNEAQLEKSRLLSDRFSAERPKGSFSTLEIQRTEQGDSAMYLCASSSLLRLNYGYTFGSGTRLTVV.